The present entry profiles one T cell receptor beta chain with its context. The antigen remains undetermined. Libraries were prepared by immunoSEQ multiplex PCR; TCRdb keeps only in-frame clonotypes and omits some of them. The sample gives 130,000 or so clones, 91% of which show up once; 7.5% to 8% is in the top ten. This sample was included in a study of T cell responses to AZD1222 COVID-19 vaccine. Findings and caveats of the study: White British donors predominated, females outnumbered males, and clonal diversity was possibly underestimated. Spike as a whole was targeted by vaccine-associated CD4 TCRs, dominant at 160-218 and 743-854. It was only after the peak T cell response that any repertoires were sampled.

The germline CDR1 and CDR2 sequences are MNHNS and SASEGT. The V gene lost 0 bases and the J gene lost 9 bases, with 20 bases spanning the gap. CDR3 length equals 16 residues. This clonotype originated in an adult who received the MenACWY meningococcal vaccine as a control. This rearrangement joins TRBV6-1 to TRBJ2-5; TRBD1 might be the D (6 bases). The starting material was peripheral blood, obtained 28 days after the second dose of the MenACWY control vaccine. CDR3 coding DNA: TGTGCCAGCAGTGAAGCTATCAGGGGCACCACTGAGGCCCAGTACTTC. It codes for CASSEAIRGTTEAQYF.